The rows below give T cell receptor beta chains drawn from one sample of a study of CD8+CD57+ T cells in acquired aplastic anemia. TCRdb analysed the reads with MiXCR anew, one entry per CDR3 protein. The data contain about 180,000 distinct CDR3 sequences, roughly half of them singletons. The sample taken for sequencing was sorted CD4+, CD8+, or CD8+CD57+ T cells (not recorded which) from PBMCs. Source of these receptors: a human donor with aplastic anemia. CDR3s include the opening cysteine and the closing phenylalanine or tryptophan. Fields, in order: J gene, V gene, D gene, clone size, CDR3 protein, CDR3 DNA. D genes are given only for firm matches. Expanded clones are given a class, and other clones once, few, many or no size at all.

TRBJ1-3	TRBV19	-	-	CASSIRQPGNTIYF	TGTGCCAGTAGTATTAGGCAGCCTGGAAACACCATATATTTT
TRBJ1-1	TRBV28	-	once	CASRAPGGPEAFF	TGTGCCAGCAGGGCCCCAGGTGGCCCTGAAGCTTTCTTT
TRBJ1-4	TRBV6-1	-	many	CASSVDYTPNEKLFF	TGTGCCAGCAGTGTAGACTATACTCCTAATGAAAAACTGTTTTTT
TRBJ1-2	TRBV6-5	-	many	CASSYSIGGGYGYTF	TGTGCCAGCAGTTACTCGATAGGAGGGGGCTATGGCTACACCTTC
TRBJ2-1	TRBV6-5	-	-	CASSYSANKADEQFF	TGTGCCAGCAGTTACTCGGCTAATAAGGCGGATGAGCAGTTCTTC
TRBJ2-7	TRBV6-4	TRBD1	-	CASRTGGMEEQHF	TGTGCCAGCAGAACAGGGGGCATGGAAGAGCAGCACTTC
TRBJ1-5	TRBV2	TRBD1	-	CASTGTVPNQPQRF	TGTGCCAGCACTGGGACAGTACCTAATCAGCCCCAGCGTTTT
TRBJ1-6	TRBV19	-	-	CASSNSGRDNSPLHF	TGTGCCAGTAGCAATAGTGGCAGGGATAATTCACCCCTCCACTTT
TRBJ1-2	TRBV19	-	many	CASGSINYGYTF	TGTGCCAGCGGGAGCATTAACTATGGCTACACCTTC
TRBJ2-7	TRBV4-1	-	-	CASSQDYREIQFYYEQYF	TGCGCCAGCAGCCAAGATTATAGGGAAATCCAATTCTACTACGAGCAGTACTTC
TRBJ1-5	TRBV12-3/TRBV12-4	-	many	CASSLGLAQPQHF	TGTGCCAGCAGTTTGGGTCTAGCTCAGCCCCAGCATTTT
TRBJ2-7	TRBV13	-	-	CASSLGRGSYEQYF	TGTGCCAGCAGTCTAGGTCGAGGCTCCTACGAGCAGTACTTC
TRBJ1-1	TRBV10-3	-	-	CAISDYVGADTEAFF	TGTGCCATCAGTGATTATGTGGGGGCAGACACTGAAGCTTTCTTT
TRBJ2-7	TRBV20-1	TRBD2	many	CSARISGGIYEQYF	TGCAGTGCTAGGATAAGCGGGGGGATCTACGAGCAGTACTTC
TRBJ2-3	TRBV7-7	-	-	CASSARDDTQYF	TGTGCTAGCAGCGCCAGGGATGATACGCAGTATTTT
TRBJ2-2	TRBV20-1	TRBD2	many	CSARGPGLAGTGELFF	TGCAGTGCTAGAGGACCGGGACTAGCGGGGACCGGGGAGCTGTTTTTT
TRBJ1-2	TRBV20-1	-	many	CSARAEGLGGYTF	TGCAGTGCTAGAGCCGAGGGTTTGGGGGGCTACACCTTC
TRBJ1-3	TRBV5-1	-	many	CASQMGVSGNTIYF	TGCGCCAGCCAGATGGGGGTCTCTGGAAACACCATATATTTT
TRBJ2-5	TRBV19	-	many	CASSSQSFMETQYF	TGTGCCAGTAGTTCCCAAAGCTTTATGGAGACCCAGTACTTC
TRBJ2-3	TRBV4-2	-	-	CASSQDQRGVDTQYF	TGTGCCAGCAGCCAAGATCAACGTGGGGTAGATACGCAGTATTTT
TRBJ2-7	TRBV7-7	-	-	CASSSRQHHYEQYF	TGTGCTAGCAGCTCTCGACAGCATCACTACGAGCAGTACTTC
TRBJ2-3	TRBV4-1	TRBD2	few	CASSQDRLGTSRPDTQYF	TGCGCCAGCAGCCAAGATCGACTCGGGACTAGCCGACCAGATACGCAGTATTTT
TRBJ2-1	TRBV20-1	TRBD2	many	CSAQPTSGIYNEQFF	TGCAGTGCCCAACCGACTAGCGGGATCTACAATGAGCAGTTCTTC
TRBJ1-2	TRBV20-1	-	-	CSAQDGPDYGYTF	TGCAGTGCCCAGGACGGACCGGACTATGGCTACACCTTC
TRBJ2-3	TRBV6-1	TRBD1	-	CASSDKTGSGTDTQYF	TGTGCCAGCAGTGATAAGACAGGGAGTGGAACAGATACGCAGTATTTT
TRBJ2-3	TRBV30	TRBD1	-	CAWSAGTGGLNF	TGTGCCTGGAGTGCCGGGACAGGAGGGCTCAATTTT
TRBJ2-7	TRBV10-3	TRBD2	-	CASNPIKTSGRSYEQYF	TGTGCCAGCAACCCCATAAAGACTAGCGGGCGCTCCTACGAGCAGTACTTC
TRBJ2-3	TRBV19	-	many	CASIHTYILGTQYF	TGTGCCAGTATCCATACCTATATTTTAGGTACGCAGTATTTT
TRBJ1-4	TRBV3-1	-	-	CASSHGGVGEKLFF	TGTGCCAGCAGCCACGGGGGAGTCGGTGAAAAACTGTTTTTT
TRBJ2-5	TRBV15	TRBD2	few	CATSSGTTSETQYF	TGTGCCACCAGCAGCGGGACTACCTCAGAGACCCAGTACTTC
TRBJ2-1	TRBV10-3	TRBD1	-	CAITRGQGYNEQFF	TGTGCCATCACTCGTGGACAGGGCTACAATGAGCAGTTCTTC
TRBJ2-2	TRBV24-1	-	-	CATSPGKNTGELLF	TGTGCCACCAGCCCCGGGAAGAACACCGGGGAGCTGCTTTTT
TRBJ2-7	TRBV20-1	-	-	CSARDQNRAGDYEQYF	TGCAGTGCTAGAGATCAGAACAGGGCGGGGGATTACGAGCAGTACTTC
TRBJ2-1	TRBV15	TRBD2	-	CATSSGTSGKHNEQFF	TGTGCCACCAGCAGCGGGACTAGCGGGAAACACAATGAGCAGTTCTTC